The 18 T cell receptor beta chains listed next were all sequenced from one sample in a study of PD-1 blockade in classical Hodgkin lymphoma. Time point defined: cycle 4 day 1 (C4D1), after more than five weeks of nivolumab. Every single patient, without exception, relapsed after autologous stem cell transplantation, and brentuximab vedotin exposure varied. Isolation of CD4+ T cells from thawed PBMCs was performed by magnetic negative selection. Only in-frame clones appear in the TCRdb table, and some are missing; sequencing was by immunoSEQ multiplex PCR. The sample gives 25,000 to 35,000 clones, roughly 80% of which show up once; approximately 0.88% is in the top ten. The sample consisted of CD4+ T cells from blood, taken before the fourth cycle of nivolumab. Receptor source: a human donor with classical Hodgkin lymphoma.

This clone was recorded only once. This rearrangement joins TRBV7-9 to TRBJ1-5; D unresolved. CDR1 is SEHNR and CDR2 is FQNEAQ in the germline V gene (reference sequence). V shed 6 bases and J shed 0 bases, with 18 bases lying between them. The CDR3 is 17 amino acids. The CDR3 reads CASRPHHDPYSNQPQHF. CDR3 in DNA: TGTGCCAGCAGACCTCATCATGACCCTTATAGCAATCAGCCCCAGCATTTT.

V and J are TRBV6-6 and TRBJ1-4, with a possible D match to TRBD1 (5 bases). CDR3 length equals 15 residues. Germline CDR1 is MNHNY and CDR2 is SVGAGI (reference sequence). Trimming removed 0 bases from V and 1 base from J, with 6 bases in between. Here the CDR3 reads CASSYSGGTNEKLFF. CDR3 coding DNA: TGTGCCAGCAGTTACTCGGGGGGAACTAATGAAAAACTGTTTTTT.

This chain uses TRBV7-2 with TRBJ2-7; TRBD1 or TRBD2 may be the D gene (7 bases each). Germline V gives CDR1 SGHTA, CDR2 FQGNSA. Trimming removed 4 bases at V and 0 bases at J, with 16 bases between. The CDR3 runs 16 residues. The CDR3 DNA follows: TGTGCCAGCAGCTCAAGGGGAGGGGGCCTCTCCTACGAGCAGTACTTC. This gives the protein CASSSRGGGLSYEQYF.

The genes are TRBV11-3 and TRBJ2-7, with D unresolved. V lost 5 bases, J lost 5 bases, and 10 bases lay in between. This CDR3 has 12 amino acids. Germline values: CDR1 SGHNT, CDR2 YENEEA. CDR3 loop: CASSPGGNEQYF. As DNA, the CDR3 is TGTGCCAGCAGCCCAGGTGGGAACGAGCAGTACTTC.

V is TRBV5-1 and J is TRBJ2-3, with D unresolved. This CDR3 region has 14 residues. CDR1 SGHRS and CDR2 YFSETQ come from the germline V gene. The V gene lost 0 bases and the J gene lost 2 bases, with 7 bases spanning the gap. Written as DNA, the CDR3 is TGCGCCAGCAGCTTGGTAGTGGACACAGATACGCAGTATTTT. The encoded protein is CASSLVVDTDTQYF.

This clone was detected only once. The chain combines TRBV19 with TRBJ2-2; the D is unclear. There are 13 residues in the CDR3. V was trimmed by 3 bases and J by 5 bases, leaving 7 bases between them. Germline lookup yields CDR1 LNHDA and CDR2 SQIVND (reference sequence). The chain's CDR3 is CASSILATGELFF. CDR3 coding DNA: TGTGCCAGTAGTATCCTCGCGACCGGGGAGCTGTTTTTT.

The chain carries TRBV5-6 and TRBJ1-5, with TRBD1 matching 8 bases. CDR1 and CDR2 from the germline V gene are SGHDT and YYEEEE. V was clipped by 0 bases and J by 0 bases; unmatched bases: 11. The CDR3 runs to 19 residues. DNA of the CDR3: TGTGCCAGCAGCTTGGTGACAGGGGAGGGGGGGTATAGCAATCAGCCCCAGCATTTT. Encoded protein: CASSLVTGEGGYSNQPQHF.

The chain combines TRBV10-3 with TRBJ2-7; D possibly corresponds to TRBD1 (5 bases). The CDR3 extends over 16 amino acids. V shed 4 bases and J shed 3 bases, with 19 bases lying between them. Looked up from germline, CDR1 is ENHRY and CDR2 is SYGVKD. DNA of the CDR3: TGTGCCATCAGTGTGACAGCCGAGCTTTTTTTCTACGAGCAGTACTTC. Amino acid sequence: CAISVTAELFFYEQYF.

The V call is TRBV7-3, the J call TRBJ1-4, with D uncertain. The germline V gene has CDR1 SGHTA and CDR2 FQGTGA. The V end was cut by 5 bases, the J end by 7 bases, with 14 bases between. The CDR3 extends over 14 amino acids. The CDR3 sequence is CASSGDQKSEKLFF. The CDR3 DNA reads TGTGCCAGCAGCGGGGATCAGAAGAGTGAAAAACTGTTTTTT.

V and J are TRBV18 and TRBJ1-1; 11 bases agree with TRBD1. The germline V gene encodes CDR1 KGHSH and CDR2 LQKENI. Trimming cost V 3 bases and J 7 bases; bases outside gene matches: 7. There are 15 residues in the CDR3. This CDR3 is CASSPPGTGGGEAFF. CDR3 DNA sequence: TGTGCCAGCTCACCCCCAGGGACAGGGGGAGGTGAAGCTTTCTTT.

This clone has a single count. V gene TRBV13 combines with J gene TRBJ1-4, with TRBD1 matching 7 bases. The J segment lost 3 bases and the V segment lost 5 bases, leaving 12 bases of the junction unmatched. The CDR3 runs 17 residues. CDR1 PRHDT and CDR2 FYEKMQ come from the germline V gene (reference sequence). This chain's CDR3 is CASSLLLGQASNEKLFF. The CDR3 nucleotides read TGTGCCAGCAGCCTCCTACTTGGACAGGCGTCTAATGAAAAACTGTTTTTT.

The chain links TRBV28 to TRBJ1-5, with 7 nucleotides matching TRBD1. CDR1 MDHEN and CDR2 SYDVKM come from the germline V gene. With 4 bases clipped from V and 5 bases from J, the junction kept 8 bases outside the gene matches. The CDR3 runs to 15 residues. This CDR3 reads CASSSPGTEYQPQHF. The DNA for the CDR3 is TGTGCCAGCAGTTCCCCCGGGACAGAATATCAGCCCCAGCATTTT.

The J gene is TRBJ2-7, the V gene TRBV28; 8 bases are a match to TRBD2. From germline, CDR1 is MDHEN and CDR2 SYDVKM. J gave up 0 bases and V 6 bases, and 4 bases lay outside the gene matches. The CDR3 runs 14 residues. CDR3 sequence reads: CASRGGGFSYEQYF. For the CDR3, the DNA is TGTGCCAGCAGGGGCGGGGGGTTCTCCTACGAGCAGTACTTC.

This chain links TRBV2 with TRBJ2-7; 12 nucleotides agree with TRBD2. J lost 3 bases, V lost 7 bases, and 4 bases had no gene match. This CDR3 has 14 amino acids. The germline V gene has CDR1 SNHLY and CDR2 FYNNEI. CDR3 nucleotide sequence: TGTGCCAGCAATCTAGCGGGGGGGCTCTACGAGCAGTACTTC. It codes for CASNLAGGLYEQYF.

This sequence joins TRBV5-1 and TRBJ2-3; tentative D call: TRBD1 (5 bases). V was trimmed by 0 bases and J by 1 base, leaving 12 bases between them. The CDR3 runs 16 residues. Germline-derived CDR1 and CDR2 are SGHRS and YFSETQ. The CDR3 here is CASSLGWGQGTDTQYF. The CDR3 region has the DNA TGCGCCAGCAGCTTGGGATGGGGCCAGGGCACAGATACGCAGTATTTT.

The table lists this clone with a few counts. V gene TRBV18 combines with J gene TRBJ1-2; tentative D call: TRBD1 (5 bases). Germline V gives CDR1 KGHSH, CDR2 LQKENI. V lost 3 bases and J 7 bases, leaving 12 bases between the germline ends. CDR3 length equals 13 residues. CDR3 sequence: CASSPEGRGGYTF. The CDR3 DNA is TGTGCCAGCTCACCGGAGGGGCGCGGTGGCTACACCTTC.

This clone has just one count. The V call is TRBV9, the J call TRBJ2-3; 10 bases agree with TRBD2. The CDR3 runs 15 residues. The germline V gene has CDR1 SGDLS and CDR2 YYNGEE. With 0 bases clipped from V and 6 bases from J, the junction kept 4 bases outside the gene matches. Here the CDR3 DNA reads TGTGCCAGCAGCGTAGCCACAGCGGGGGGGGATACGCAGTATTTT. Protein sequence: CASSVATAGGDTQYF.

The CDR3 is CASSPWGGMTDTQYF. Here the CDR3 DNA reads TGCGCCAGCAGCCCCTGGGGGGGAATGACAGATACGCAGTATTTT. V is TRBV4-1 and J is TRBJ2-3, with 7 bases that match TRBD2. The CDR3 length is 15 residues. With V trimmed by 4 bases and J by 3 bases, 7 bases remained unmatched. Germline CDR1 and CDR2: MGHRA and YSYEKL.